This entry lists 23 T cell receptor beta chains sequenced from one sample in a study of blood T cell repertoires in COVID-19. Sequencing used immunoSEQ multiplex PCR; TCRdb keeps in-frame clones, though not all of them. The top ten hold roughly 4.5% of the sample, which has 210,000 or so clones, about 84% seen once. Source material: PBMCs or T cells enriched from blood (not recorded which). These receptors came from a man aged 30-40 years with acute COVID-19.

This clone occurred once. The chain carries TRBV2 and TRBJ2-1, with 9 bases aligning to TRBD2. The trim removed 10 bases at V and 1 base at J, leaving 5 bases unmatched. The germline V gene has CDR1 SNHLY and CDR2 FYNNEI. There are 14 residues in the CDR3. CDR3 in DNA: TGTGCCACCGGGCGGGGGGGTTCCTACAATGAGCAGTTCTTC. It translates to CATGRGGSYNEQFF.

The chain uses TRBV3-1 (or the pseudogene TRBV3-2) and TRBJ2-1, with no clear D. V was pared by 0 bases and J by 0 bases, with 18 bases between. The V gene's germline CDR1 is LGHDT and CDR2 YNNKEL (reference sequence). The CDR3 has 19 amino acids. The CDR3 DNA is TGTGCCAGCAGCCAAGACGTCGGTCAGGCCCTCGGCTCCTACAATGAGCAGTTCTTC. Its protein is CASSQDVGQALGSYNEQFF.

V is TRBV9 and J is TRBJ1-5; 7 bases fit TRBD1. Germline CDR1 reads SGDLS; CDR2 reads YYNGEE. The CDR3 has 15 amino acids. Trimming at V came to 4 bases and at J to 5 bases, leaving 9 bases not matched to a gene. CDR3 in amino acids: CASSRTIDRDQPQHF. The DNA of the CDR3 is TGTGCCAGCAGCCGTACCATCGACAGGGATCAGCCCCAGCATTTT.

The rearrangement joins TRBV11-2 to TRBJ2-2, with 8 nucleotides matching TRBD2. The CDR3 is made up of 16 amino acids. CDR1 and CDR2 (germline): SGHAT, FQNNGV. Germline trimming cut 2 bases from V and 3 bases from J; bases unmatched to any gene: 5. The CDR3 loop reads CASSLTSGGDTGELFF. CDR3 sequence (DNA): TGTGCCAGCAGCTTAACGAGCGGGGGAGACACCGGGGAGCTGTTTTTT.

Here the CDR3 reads CASSLDPGRVGGAFF. The DNA of the CDR3 is TGTGCCAGCAGCTTAGATCCCGGCCGAGTGGGAGGAGCTTTCTTT. The J gene is TRBJ1-1, the V gene TRBV11-2; D gene ambiguous. The germline V and J ends were trimmed by 0 bases and 10 bases, with 18 bases remaining between them. The CDR3 runs to 15 residues. CDR1 SGHAT and CDR2 FQNNGV come from the germline V gene.

The chain recombines TRBV3-1 (or the pseudogene TRBV3-2) with TRBJ1-1, with 8 bases lining up with TRBD1. Germline loops: CDR1 LGHDT, CDR2 YNNKEL (reference sequence). There are 15 residues in the CDR3. Unmatched junction bases numbered 11, after V lost 3 bases and J lost 8 bases. The CDR3 DNA sequence: TGTGCCAGCAGCCACACGGACAGGGTCGAAGAAGAAGCTTTCTTT. This gives the protein CASSHTDRVEEEAFF.

The chain joins TRBV18 to TRBJ2-3, with D unclear. The CDR3 has 13 amino acids. CDR1 is KGHSH and CDR2 is LQKENI in the germline V gene. Trimming shortened V by 2 bases and J by 3 bases, and 6 bases separated the two germline ends. CDR3 protein: CASSPGETDTQYF. The CDR3 coding sequence is TGTGCCAGCTCACCAGGAGAAACAGATACGCAGTATTTT.

The V call is TRBV19, the J call TRBJ1-5; D possibly corresponds to TRBD1 (5 bases). CDR1 and CDR2 from the germline V gene are LNHDA and SQIVND (reference sequence). CDR3 size: 15 residues. V was cut by 4 bases and J by 5 bases, with 15 bases left in between. The CDR3 loop reads CASSNPGRADQPQHF. For the CDR3, the DNA is TGTGCCAGTAGTAATCCTGGCAGGGCGGATCAGCCCCAGCATTTT.

The chain joins TRBV4-2 to TRBJ2-7, with TRBD2 matching 12 bases. Germline values: CDR1 LGHNA, CDR2 YNFKEQ. V shed 0 bases and J 4 bases; nucleotides not matched to a gene: 1. The CDR3 runs 15 residues. CDR3 nucleotides: TGTGCCAGCAGCCAAGATCTAGCGGGGGGGTACGAGCAGTACTTC. This sequence encodes CASSQDLAGGYEQYF.

V is TRBV9 and J is TRBJ2-3; the D gene is possibly TRBD2 (6 bases). The germline CDR1 and CDR2 sequences are SGDLS and YYNGEE. The CDR3 is made up of 15 amino acids. V was shortened by 0 bases and J by 4 bases, with 12 bases between the two germline ends. CDR3 protein: CASSVDGTPSDTQYF. As DNA, the CDR3 is TGTGCCAGCAGCGTAGACGGGACTCCTTCAGATACGCAGTATTTT. Together with reference TRBV9 and TRBJ2-3, the CDR3 gives the full variable domain: DSGVTQTPKHLITATGQRVTLRCSPRSGDLSVYWYQQSLDQGLQFLIQYYNGEERAKGNILERFSAQQFPDLHSELNLSSLELGDSALYFCASSVDGTPSDTQYFGPGTRLTVL.

This rearrangement joins TRBV7-2 to TRBJ1-2; TRBD1 matches 7 bases. CDR1 is SGHTA, CDR2 FQGNSA, per germline. With V trimmed by 5 bases and J by 0 bases, 12 bases remained unmatched. CDR3 length equals 17 residues. This CDR3 is CASSPVPGQKTNYGYTF. In DNA, the CDR3 is TGTGCCAGCAGCCCAGTCCCGGGACAGAAAACTAACTATGGCTACACCTTC.

This clone was seen a handful of times. V usage is TRBV14 and J usage is TRBJ2-1, with 8 bases lining up with TRBD1. The CDR3 extends over 15 amino acids. The V and J ends lost 3 bases and 4 bases, in that order; junction bases with no gene match: 5. CDR1 is SGHDN, CDR2 FVKESK, per germline. CDR3 amino acids: CASSHLTGGYNEQFF. The CDR3 nucleotides are TGTGCCAGCAGCCATCTTACAGGGGGGTACAATGAGCAGTTCTTC.

The chain employs TRBV5-1 and TRBJ2-5, with D possibly TRBD1 on 6 matching bases. Trimming pared 7 bases from V and 2 bases from J, leaving 12 bases between. CDR3 size: 13 residues. Germline V gene sequence: CDR1 SGHRS, CDR2 YFSETQ. This CDR3 reads CASGPTGQETQYF. The CDR3 DNA is TGCGCCAGCGGACCGACAGGACAAGAGACCCAGTACTTC.

The chain carries TRBV10-1 and TRBJ1-1; 7 positions agree with TRBD1. V gave up 0 bases and J gave up 5 bases; unmatched junction bases: 3. Germline loops: CDR1 WNHNN, CDR2 SYGVQD (reference sequence). The CDR3 loop spans 14 amino acids. The CDR3 DNA reads as TGCGCCAGCAGTGAGTCGGCAGGGGGAACTGAAGCTTTCTTT. It codes for CASSESAGGTEAFF.

The V and J genes are TRBV9 and TRBJ2-3; a weak D match, TRBD1 (5 bases). V was shortened by 0 bases and J by 5 bases, with 13 bases between the two germline ends. CDR3 size: 15 residues. The germline gives CDR1 SGDLS, CDR2 YYNGEE. The CDR3 DNA follows: TGTGCCAGCAGCGTAGAAGGGGCCGGTTTAGATACGCAGTATTTT. Translating gives CASSVEGAGLDTQYF. The full variable domain, its missing parts supplied by reference TRBV9 and TRBJ2-3, is DSGVTQTPKHLITATGQRVTLRCSPRSGDLSVYWYQQSLDQGLQFLIQYYNGEERAKGNILERFSAQQFPDLHSELNLSSLELGDSALYFCASSVEGAGLDTQYFGPGTRLTVL.

The chain employs TRBV5-1 and TRBJ1-2, with TRBD1 matching over 8 bases. This CDR3 has 14 amino acids. The V gene end was trimmed by 4 bases and the J gene end by 2 bases; junction bases not matched to a gene: 4. CDR1 is SGHRS, CDR2 YFSETQ, per germline. CDR3 coding DNA: TGCGCCAGCAGCCCGACAGGGGCCAACTATGGCTACACCTTC. Its translation: CASSPTGANYGYTF. The whole variable domain, remainder taken from reference TRBV5-1 and TRBJ1-2, is KAGVTQTPRYLIKTRGQQVTLSCSPISGHRSVSWYQQTPGQGLQFLFEYFSETQRNKGNFPGRFSGRQFSNSRSEMNVSTLELGDSALYLCASSPTGANYGYTFGSGTRLTVV.

Note on this clone: A much larger clonotype is one base distant, so this may be a read error. Other nucleotide sequences in the sample specify the same CDR3. The V gene is TRBV24-1, the J gene TRBJ1-5, with 8 positions matching TRBD1. Germline V gene data show CDR1 as KGHDR and CDR2 as SFDVKD. V shed 5 bases, J shed 4 bases, and the junction held 0 bases outside the gene matches. This CDR3 has 13 residues. Here the CDR3 reads CATSGQGNQPQHF. As DNA, the CDR3 is TGTGCCACCAGTGGACAGGGGAATCAGCCCCAGCATTTT.

The chain carries TRBV6-5 and TRBJ2-7, with TRBD1 matching over 7 bases. This CDR3 is built from 16 residues. Germline values: CDR1 MNHEY, CDR2 SVGAGI. V was pared by 0 bases and J by 1 base, with 6 bases of the junction left unmatched. The CDR3 loop is CASSYSGSGGSYEQYF. The CDR3 nucleotides read TGTGCCAGCAGTTACTCGGGATCAGGGGGTTCCTACGAGCAGTACTTC.

Turning to this clone: A much larger clone lies a single base off, so this may be a read error. The chain joins TRBV10-2 to TRBJ1-4, with D possibly TRBD1 on 6 matching bases. Germline V gives CDR1 WSHSY, CDR2 SAAADI. This CDR3 region has 13 residues. The V end lost 3 bases, the J end lost 4 bases, and 6 bases lay between the germline ends. CDR3 amino acids: CASSEQGNEKLFF. The DNA of the CDR3 is TGCGCCAGCAGTGAACAGGGTAATGAAAAACTGTTTTTT.

The rearrangement uses TRBV29-1 and TRBJ2-7; D is ambiguous. This CDR3 spans 12 amino acids. Germline loops: CDR1 SQVTM, CDR2 ANQGSEA. V was pared by 3 bases and J by 5 bases, with 11 bases between. CDR3: CSVERHPNEQYF. The CDR3 nucleotides read TGCAGCGTTGAGAGGCACCCTAACGAGCAGTACTTC.

The CDR3 reads CASWDRDHSPLHF. The CDR3 bases are TGTGCCAGCTGGGACAGGGACCATTCACCCCTCCACTTT. The chain joins TRBV19 to TRBJ1-6; 9 nucleotides match TRBD1. There are 13 residues in the CDR3. Germline V CDR1 and CDR2: LNHDA, SQIVND (reference sequence). J was trimmed by 8 bases and V by 9 bases; bases with no gene match: 5.

The chain couples TRBV27 to TRBJ1-1; no firm D call. Trimming removed 5 bases at V and 11 bases at J, with 18 bases between. CDR1 MNHEY and CDR2 SMNVEV come from the germline V gene (reference sequence). The CDR3 contains 13 residues. CDR3: CASSPTFGRLAFF. The CDR3, as DNA: TGTGCCAGCAGTCCCACGTTTGGGAGATTGGCTTTCTTT.

The V gene is TRBV9, the J gene TRBJ1-4, with D uncertain. V was shortened by 3 bases and J by 2 bases, with 8 bases between the two germline ends. This CDR3 has 14 residues. Germline loops: CDR1 SGDLS, CDR2 YYNGEE. Here the CDR3 reads CASSARDTNEKLFF. The CDR3 nucleotides are TGTGCCAGCAGCGCCCGGGATACTAATGAAAAACTGTTTTTT.